These T cell receptor beta chains were read from a single sample in a study of identical twins. TCRdb reprocessed the 5' RACE reads via MiXCR and lists one record per CDR3 protein. This sample yields a few hundred thousand distinct CDR3 sequences, of which approximately 9.6% are seen a single time; around 3.1% belongs to the top ten. The same sample was also used in a study of yellow fever vaccine responses in identical twins.

Sequenced input: PBMCs. These receptors all stem from a woman between 18 and 30 years old in good health. Both conserved end residues are part of each CDR3. Fields, in order: D gene, clone size, J gene, V gene, CDR3 protein, CDR3 DNA. The D gene is left open where the match is weak. Clone size is shown for a subset of rows, as once, few, many or a class of expanded clone.

NA	many	TRBJ1-6	TRBV12-3/TRBV12-4	CASSPRDRANSPLHF	TGTGCCAGCAGTCCTCGGGACCGGGCGAATTCACCCCTCCACTTT
TRBD2	many	TRBJ2-3	TRBV20-1	CSARKVAGGPDTQYF	TGCAGTGCTAGAAAGGTAGCGGGAGGTCCAGATACGCAGTATTTT
NA	few	TRBJ2-6	TRBV7-8	CASSPSPGSGANVLTF	TGTGCCAGCAGCCCCTCCCCAGGGAGCGGGGCCAACGTCCTGACTTTC
TRBD2	few	TRBJ2-1	TRBV9	CASSVTSGANEQFF	TGTGCCAGCAGCGTAACAAGCGGGGCCAATGAGCAGTTCTTC
NA	few	TRBJ2-3	TRBV29-1	CSVENLLASTDTQYF	TGCAGCGTTGAGAACCTACTAGCTAGCACAGATACGCAGTATTTT
TRBD2	NA	TRBJ2-3	TRBV12-3/TRBV12-4	CASSLATGGSTDTQYF	TGTGCCAGCAGTTTAGCTACGGGGGGGAGCACAGATACGCAGTATTTT
NA	many	TRBJ2-7	TRBV25-1	CASSELREQYF	TGTGCCAGCAGTGAATTGCGCGAGCAGTACTTC
NA	few	TRBJ2-7	TRBV13	CASSLNVASGEQYF	TGTGCCAGCAGCTTAAATGTGGCCTCGGGCGAGCAGTACTTC
NA	NA	TRBJ2-3	TRBV9	CASSVATRSDTRYF	TGTGCCAGCAGCGTAGCTACGCGGTCAGATACGCGGTATTTT
NA	few	TRBJ2-5	TRBV4-1	CASSQGLGTKETQYF	TGCGCCAGCAGCCAAGGGCTGGGAACAAAAGAGACCCAGTACTTC
TRBD1	once	TRBJ2-6	TRBV28	CASSSKDRAGANVLTF	TGTGCCAGCAGTTCCAAAGACAGGGCTGGGGCCAACGTCCTGACTTTC
NA	few	TRBJ2-5	TRBV28	CASSFQGPAVGETQYF	TGTGCCAGCAGTTTTCAGGGGCCCGCTGTAGGCGAGACCCAGTACTTC
NA	many	TRBJ1-1	TRBV28	CASSNYRGGMNTEAFF	TGTGCCAGCAGTAACTACCGGGGGGGGATGAACACTGAAGCTTTCTTT
NA	NA	TRBJ2-3	TRBV27	CASRHWQTGDTQYF	TGTGCCAGCCGCCACTGGCAGACGGGTGATACGCAGTATTTT
NA	few	TRBJ2-1	TRBV6-2/TRBV6-3	CASIGGAASYNEQFF	TGTGCCAGCATTGGGGGGGCCGCCTCCTACAATGAGCAGTTCTTC
NA	NA	TRBJ2-4	TRBV12-3/TRBV12-4	CASSPFVRENIQYF	TGTGCCAGCAGTCCGTTTGTGAGGGAAAACATTCAGTACTTC
NA	NA	TRBJ2-2	TRBV5-5	CASGPEGTGELFF	TGTGCCAGCGGCCCGGAGGGCACCGGGGAGCTGTTTTTT
NA	few	TRBJ2-3	TRBV4-3	CASSQDLAGLTDTQYF	TGCGCCAGCAGCCAAGATTTGGCGGGCCTAACAGATACGCAGTATTTT
NA	NA	TRBJ2-3	TRBV7-2	CASLEPGVNQYTDTQYF	TGTGCCAGCCTGGAGCCGGGTGTAAACCAATACACAGATACGCAGTATTTT
TRBD1	many	TRBJ1-5	TRBV20-1	CSATTGDYSNQPQHF	TGCAGTGCTACGACAGGGGACTATAGCAATCAGCCCCAGCATTTT
NA	NA	TRBJ1-5	TRBV28	CASIPGFGNQPQHF	TGTGCCAGCATCCCAGGGTTCGGCAATCAGCCCCAGCATTTT
TRBD2	NA	TRBJ2-7	TRBV20-1	CSARDITRLAGDSYEQYF	TGCAGTGCTAGAGATATAACCCGACTAGCGGGAGATTCCTACGAGCAGTACTTC
NA	many	TRBJ2-4	TRBV11-1	CASSPLRDTNILAKNIQYF	TGTGCCAGCAGCCCACTCCGGGACACAAATATCCTAGCCAAAAACATTCAGTACTTC
TRBD2	many	TRBJ2-7	TRBV4-3	CASSQDSSGMPYEQYF	TGCGCCAGCAGCCAAGACAGTAGCGGGATGCCCTACGAGCAGTACTTC
NA	many	TRBJ2-3	TRBV20-1	CSAMWGALTDTQYF	TGCAGTGCCATGTGGGGGGCGCTTACAGATACGCAGTATTTT
NA	NA	TRBJ2-7	TRBV20-1	CSARWGVYEQYF	TGCAGTGCTAGATGGGGCGTGTACGAGCAGTACTTC
TRBD2	many	TRBJ2-1	TRBV29-1	CSVFSGRAYNEQFF	TGCAGCGTTTTTAGCGGGAGGGCCTACAATGAGCAGTTCTTC
NA	few	TRBJ1-1	TRBV27	CASSFWGPNTEAFF	TGTGCCAGCAGTTTTTGGGGACCGAACACTGAAGCTTTCTTT
TRBD2	NA	TRBJ2-5	TRBV11-3	CASSVSLAGGQETQYF	TGTGCCAGCAGCGTATCACTAGCGGGAGGGCAAGAGACCCAGTACTTC
NA	NA	TRBJ2-5	TRBV12-3/TRBV12-4	CATGVLETQYF	TGTGCCACCGGGGTGTTGGAGACCCAGTACTTC
NA	few	TRBJ2-1	TRBV6-1	CASILGTGGGNYNEQFF	TGTGCCAGCATCCTCGGGACTGGTGGTGGGAATTACAATGAGCAGTTCTTC
NA	many	TRBJ2-7	TRBV27	CASSFHSSYEQYF	TGTGCCAGCAGTTTTCACAGTTCCTACGAGCAGTACTTC
NA	many	TRBJ2-4	TRBV19	CASSPATAKNIQYF	TGTGCCAGTAGCCCGGCCACAGCCAAAAACATTCAGTACTTC
TRBD1	few	TRBJ2-7	TRBV18	CASSRGQDSYEQYF	TGTGCCAGCTCACGGGGACAGGACTCCTACGAGCAGTACTTC
NA	few	TRBJ2-4	TRBV5-6	CASSLTGTKNIQYF	TGTGCCAGCAGCCTGACAGGAACCAAAAACATTCAGTACTTC
TRBD1	few	TRBJ2-7	TRBV6-5	CASSYTGTGESEQYF	TGTGCCAGCAGTTACACTGGGACAGGAGAGAGCGAGCAGTACTTC
NA	few	TRBJ2-1	TRBV4-1	CASKPTQGSSYNEQFF	TGCGCCAGCAAACCGACTCAGGGGTCATCTTACAATGAGCAGTTCTTC
NA	many	TRBJ2-5	TRBV27	CASSLSFRETQYF	TGTGCCAGCAGTTTATCCTTCCGGGAGACCCAGTACTTC
NA	many	TRBJ1-4	TRBV3-1	CASSQQGNEKLFF	TGTGCCAGCAGCCAACAGGGTAATGAAAAACTGTTTTTT
TRBD1	NA	TRBJ2-1	TRBV29-1	CSVEEDRVSYNEQFF	TGCAGCGTTGAGGAGGACAGGGTGTCCTACAATGAGCAGTTCTTC
TRBD1	NA	TRBJ2-7	TRBV19	CASSIRDRASDEQYF	TGTGCCAGTAGTATCCGGGACAGGGCCTCTGACGAGCAGTACTTC